A single sample is the source of the 17 T cell receptor beta chains below, sequenced in a study of regulatory T cells in long-lasting Graves disease. According to the study, TCR beta libraries were built with iRepertoire HTBI primers and CDR3-region Arm-PCR. From the multiplex PCR reads, TCRdb called clonotypes with MiXCR, one entry per CDR3 protein. Of 200,000 to 250,000 distinct CDR3 sequences in the sample, 20% were seen once. As to time point: newly diagnosed GD, antithyroid drugs for less than 3 months. The TCR library was made from RNA extracted from PBMCs. The material sequenced was peripheral blood mononuclear cells (PBMCs), taken at new diagnosis, from a patient treated with antithyroid drugs. Receptors originate from a female donor with Graves disease.

V is TRBV5-1 and J is TRBJ1-1; D gene ambiguous. Trimming pared 0 bases from V and 7 bases from J, leaving 7 bases between. Per germline, CDR1 SGHRS and CDR2 YFSETQ. The CDR3 has 12 amino acids. CDR3 DNA sequence: TGCGCCAGCAGCTTGGTAGGGTATGAAGCTTTCTTT. Its translation: CASSLVGYEAFF. Variable domain in full (rest from reference TRBV5-1 and TRBJ1-1): KAGVTQTPRYLIKTRGQQVTLSCSPISGHRSVSWYQQTPGQGLQFLFEYFSETQRNKGNFPGRFSGRQFSNSRSEMNVSTLELGDSALYLCASSLVGYEAFFGQGTRLTVV.

This clonotype was detected many times. This sequence joins TRBV12-3 or TRBV12-4 and TRBJ1-6; no firm D call. Trimming removed 6 bases at V and 8 bases at J, with 11 bases between. CDR3 length equals 13 residues. CDR3 coding DNA: TGTGCCAGCAGCCTTGATGCGGATTCACCCCTCCACTTT. Protein product: CASSLDADSPLHF.

In regard to this clonotype: One base separates it from a far larger clone, so it is likely a read error. The V gene is TRBV11-1, the J gene TRBJ2-7; 11 nucleotides align to TRBD1. Trimming cost V 5 bases and J 3 bases; bases outside gene matches: 9. Germline V CDR1 and CDR2: SGHAT, FQDESV (reference sequence). The CDR3 runs 16 residues. The CDR3 sequence is CASSNLDRGLIYEQYF. The CDR3 DNA sequence: TGTGCCAGCAGCAACCTGGACAGGGGGCTAATCTACGAGCAGTACTTC.

In its sample, this clonotype was seen a few times. The chain employs TRBV18 and TRBJ1-6; no reliable D call. Germline loops: CDR1 KGHSH, CDR2 LQKENI. The germline V and J ends were trimmed by 3 bases and 7 bases, with 13 bases remaining between them. The CDR3 spans 15 residues. As DNA, the CDR3 is TGTGCCAGCTCACCGGCCGCCGTCGAGAATTCACCCCTCCACTTT. Residues: CASSPAAVENSPLHF.

The gene calls are TRBV10-3 and TRBJ2-3; 7 bases map to TRBD2. V shed 3 bases, J shed 0 bases, and the junction held 18 bases outside the gene matches. The CDR3 length is 20 residues. Germline V lookup: CDR1 ENHRY, CDR2 SYGVKD. The CDR3 DNA reads TGTGCCATCAGTGACCTTACTCGTCCCTTAAGCGGGGAAAGCACAGATACGCAGTATTTT. Its protein is CAISDLTRPLSGESTDTQYF.

The CDR3 loop is CASSQDRGEPGQPQHF. The CDR3 coding sequence is TGCGCCAGCAGCCAAGATAGGGGGGAACCCGGTCAGCCCCAGCATTTT. This chain connects TRBV4-1 to TRBJ1-5; a possible D gene is TRBD1 (6 bases). The CDR3 extends over 16 amino acids. The germline V gene has CDR1 MGHRA and CDR2 YSYEKL. Trimming took off 0 bases at V and 6 bases at J, with 15 bases between the two ends.

For this clonotype: This could be a read error, since a much larger clone is one nucleotide away. The V gene is TRBV6-2 or TRBV6-3, the J gene TRBJ2-3; maybe TRBD2 (5 bases). CDR1 is MNHEY and CDR2 is SVGEGT in the germline V gene. The CDR3 length is 14 residues. CDR3 nucleotide sequence: TGTGCCGGCAGTTCGGGGTTTTCCACAGATACGCAGTATTTT. Protein sequence: CAGSSGFSTDTQYF.

This clonotype was found many times. The V gene is TRBV20-1, the J gene TRBJ2-4, with 7 bases fitting TRBD2. Germline CDR1 is DFQATT and CDR2 is SNEGSKA (reference sequence). The CDR3 contains 16 residues. V shed 1 base, J shed 2 bases, and the junction held 8 bases outside the gene matches. The CDR3: CSARGGGSGTKNIQYF. In DNA form, the CDR3 reads TGCAGTGCTAGAGGAGGCGGGAGTGGAACCAAAAACATTCAGTACTTC.

The J gene is TRBJ1-5, the V gene TRBV20-1; TRBD1 is a possible D gene (5 bases). The CDR3 totals 14 residues. V gave up 1 base and J gave up 1 base, with 8 bases separating them. Per germline, CDR1 DFQATT and CDR2 SNEGSKA (reference sequence). The CDR3 nucleotides read TGCAGTGCTAGAGTTCCAGGGAGCAATCAGCCCCAGCATTTT. Protein: CSARVPGSNQPQHF.

This clonotype has only a few counts. The rearrangement links TRBV19 to TRBJ2-3; no firm D call. The CDR3 spans 15 residues. V was shortened by 1 base and J by 5 bases, with 13 bases between the two germline ends. Germline lookup yields CDR1 LNHDA and CDR2 SQIVND (reference sequence). For the CDR3, the DNA is TGTGCCAGTAGTATAGTCGCAGGTTCGAGAGATACGCAGTATTTT. It yields the protein CASSIVAGSRDTQYF. Looking up the rest from reference TRBV19 and TRBJ2-3 gives the full variable domain: DGGITQSPKYLFRKEGQNVTLSCEQNLNHDAMYWYRQDPGQGLRLIYYSQIVNDFQKGDIAEGYSVSREKKESFPLTVTSAQKNPTAFYLCASSIVAGSRDTQYFGPGTRLTVL.

V is TRBV19 and J is TRBJ1-1, with TRBD1 matching over 7 bases. The CDR3 runs to 15 residues. Germline values: CDR1 LNHDA, CDR2 SQIVND (reference sequence). J was trimmed by 0 bases and V by 5 bases; bases with no gene match: 6. The CDR3: CASSPQGGMNTEAFF. CDR3 DNA: TGTGCCAGTAGTCCCCAGGGGGGCATGAACACTGAAGCTTTCTTT.

This clonotype was observed many times. The chain couples TRBV7-2 to TRBJ2-1; 10 nucleotides match TRBD1. J was trimmed by 5 bases and V by 4 bases; bases with no gene match: 2. The CDR3 loop spans 14 amino acids. Germline V gene lookup returns CDR1 SGHTA and CDR2 FQGNSA. The DNA for the CDR3 is TGTGCCAGCAGCTCGGACAGGGGGGACAATGAGCAGTTCTTC. Its protein product is CASSSDRGDNEQFF.

In its sample, this clonotype was seen many times. The CDR3 DNA reads as TGCAGTGCTAGTTTTAGCGGACATTACGAGCAGTACTTC. Protein sequence: CSASFSGHYEQYF. The chain recombines TRBV20-1 with TRBJ2-7, with a tentative D call TRBD2 (6 bases). This CDR3 has 13 residues. V gave up 3 bases and J gave up 4 bases, with 13 bases separating them. Germline V gene lookup returns CDR1 DFQATT and CDR2 SNEGSKA (reference sequence).

This clonotype was observed many times. This chain links TRBV2 with TRBJ2-3; 9 bases are shared with TRBD2. This CDR3 is 15 amino acids long. Germline trimming cut 3 bases from V and 2 bases from J; bases unmatched to any gene: 3. CDR1 SNHLY and CDR2 FYNNEI come from the germline V gene. CDR3 region: CASSEASGTTDTQYF. As DNA, the CDR3 is TGTGCCAGCAGTGAGGCTAGCGGGACCACAGATACGCAGTATTTT.

This clonotype was picked up many times. This chain links TRBV12-3 or TRBV12-4 with TRBJ2-7; TRBD1 or TRBD2 may be the D gene (5 bases each). The CDR3 extends over 10 amino acids. Trimming shortened V by 8 bases and J by 4 bases, and 6 bases separated the two germline ends. CDR3 residues: CASGGYEQYF. The CDR3 DNA is TGTGCCAGCGGGGGATACGAGCAGTACTTC.

This clonotype occurred many times. The rearrangement uses TRBV20-1 and TRBJ2-1; possibly TRBD1 for D (6 bases). The CDR3 sequence is 15 residues long. The germline V gene has CDR1 DFQATT and CDR2 SNEGSKA (reference sequence). Trimming took 0 bases from V and 4 from J, leaving 13 bases between them. The CDR3 DNA reads as TGCAGTGCTAGAGACCAGGGGTCCAAATACAATGAGCAGTTCTTC. Its protein product is CSARDQGSKYNEQFF.

This clonotype was seen repeatedly, ten times or more. The rearrangement joins TRBV28 to TRBJ1-1; TRBD1 aligns across 7 bases. The CDR3 is made up of 14 amino acids. Trimming took 2 bases from V and 7 from J; bases not matched to a gene: 7. Germline loops: CDR1 MDHEN, CDR2 SYDVKM. The CDR3 DNA reads as TGTGCCAGCAGTTTAAGCGGGGCAGGGGGTGAAGCTTTCTTT. It codes for CASSLSGAGGEAFF.